These 5 T cell receptor beta chains were sequenced from one sample in a study of blood T cell repertoires in COVID-19. Some clones are missing from TCRdb's copy, which holds only in-frame ones; the method was immunoSEQ multiplex PCR. Seen here are under 200,000 clones, 86% observed once, and the top ten hold approximately 4%. The specimen sequenced was peripheral blood. The origin of the receptors is a woman aged 65 to 85 with acute or convalescent COVID-19.

The J gene is TRBJ2-7, the V gene TRBV6-1; 8 bases line up with TRBD1. This CDR3 comprises 16 residues. Germline trimming cut 3 bases from V and 7 bases from J; bases unmatched to any gene: 14. Looked up from germline, CDR1 is MNHNS and CDR2 is SASEGT. CDR3 sequence: CASSDIQWDRKSEQYF. In DNA form, the CDR3 reads TGTGCCAGCAGTGATATCCAGTGGGACAGGAAGTCTGAGCAGTACTTC.

The chain recombines TRBV20-1 with TRBJ1-1; D unclear. Trimming took off 1 base at V and 10 bases at J, with 10 bases between the two ends. Germline V gene data show CDR1 as DFQATT and CDR2 as SNEGSKA (reference sequence). This CDR3 region has 11 residues. CDR3 coding DNA: TGCAGTGCTAGAGGGAGCCGTGTAGCTTTCTTT. Translated: CSARGSRVAFF.

This clone was observed a single time. The genes are TRBV9 and TRBJ2-3; a possible D gene is TRBD2 (5 bases). Trimming shortened V by 4 bases and J by 2 bases, and 17 bases separated the two germline ends. Germline values: CDR1 SGDLS, CDR2 YYNGEE. The CDR3 runs 16 residues. The CDR3 loop is CASSPTLLEFTDTQYF. The DNA of the CDR3 is TGTGCCAGCAGCCCAACCCTACTAGAATTCACAGATACGCAGTATTTT.

The gene calls are TRBV29-1 and TRBJ1-3; TRBD1 matches 7 bases. Germline assignment: CDR1 SQVTM and CDR2 ANQGSEA. With 6 bases clipped from V and 4 bases from J, the junction kept 6 bases outside the gene matches. This CDR3 region has 13 residues. CDR3 residues: CSVAPGQGNTIYF. CDR3 in DNA: TGCAGCGTCGCGCCGGGACAGGGAAACACCATATATTTT. Supplemented by reference TRBV29-1 and TRBJ1-3, the full variable domain reads SAVISQKPSRDICQRGTSLTIQCQVDSQVTMMFWYRQQPGQSLTLIATANQGSEATYESGFVIDKFPISRPNLTFSTLTVSNMSPEDSSIYLCSVAPGQGNTIYFGEGSWLTVV.

The chain uses TRBV29-1 and TRBJ1-2, with 7 bases that match TRBD1. J lost 4 bases, V lost 4 bases, and 9 bases had no gene match. The germline gives CDR1 SQVTM, CDR2 ANQGSEA. This CDR3 is built from 14 residues. CDR3 sequence (DNA): TGCAGCGTTGTAGGGGGCACGGGCGGCTATGGCTACACCTTC. Its translation: CSVVGGTGGYGYTF.